The TCR beta chain described here comes from a study of blood T cell repertoires in COVID-19. Study context: COVID-19 samples, acute and convalescent, were from the United States, Italy and Spain.

In the original processing: Using reference gene primer amplification, nucleated cell counts were estimated. Produced via immunoSEQ multiplex PCR; TCRdb's table is partial and in-frame only. V and J calls and clone size are those listed in that table; D and trimming were worked out from the DNA. The table has some 110,000 clones, about four fifths seen once. The CDR3 sequence is 15 residues long. Trimming shortened V by 3 bases and J by 6 bases, and 17 bases separated the two germline ends. The germline gives CDR1 ENHRY, CDR2 SYGVKD. The chain has TRBV10-3 and TRBJ1-2; a weak D match, TRBD1 (6 bases). The source is an elderly woman with active or convalescent COVID-19. The sequenced sample was peripheral blood. The CDR3 loop reads CAISEQGTERDGYTF. The CDR3 DNA sequence: TGTGCCATCAGTGAACAGGGAACAGAGAGAGATGGCTACACCTTC.